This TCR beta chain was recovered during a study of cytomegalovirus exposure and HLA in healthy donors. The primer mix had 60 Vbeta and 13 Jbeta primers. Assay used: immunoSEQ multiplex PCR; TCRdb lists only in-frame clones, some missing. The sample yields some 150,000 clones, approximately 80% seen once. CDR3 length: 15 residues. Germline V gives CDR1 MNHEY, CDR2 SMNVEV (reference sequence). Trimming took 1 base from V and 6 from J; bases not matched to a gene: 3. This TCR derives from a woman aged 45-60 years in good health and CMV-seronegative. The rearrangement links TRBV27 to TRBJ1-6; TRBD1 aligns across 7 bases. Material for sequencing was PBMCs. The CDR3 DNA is TGTGCCAGCAGTTTATTTGGGACAGCTAATTCACCCCTCCACTTT. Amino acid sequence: CASSLFGTANSPLHF.